This is a list of T cell receptor beta chains from one sample in a study of identical twins. TCRdb called the 5' RACE reads again in MiXCR, with one record for every CDR3 protein. The table lists 310,000 or so distinct CDR3 sequences, over 8.5% of them singletons. This sample also belongs to another study, concerning yellow fever vaccine responses in identical twins.

Material: CD8+ T cells sorted from blood. The source is a woman under 30 in good health. CDR3s include the opening cysteine and the closing phenylalanine or tryptophan. The order of the fields is V gene, clone size, D gene, J gene, CDR3 protein, CDR3 DNA. A D gene is named only where the DNA matches it firmly. Size values are once, few and many counts, or a class for expanded clones, and some rows have none.

v_call: TRBV4-3; clone_size: few; d_call: TRBD2; j_call: TRBJ2-5; cdr3_aa: CASSQDVAGGPVGTQYF; cdr3_nt: TGCGCCAGCAGCCAAGATGTAGCGGGAGGGCCGGTCGGGACCCAGTACTTC
v_call: TRBV27; clone_size: .; d_call: TRBD2; j_call: TRBJ2-1; cdr3_aa: CASSFTSGRDEQFF; cdr3_nt: TGTGCCAGCAGTTTTACTAGCGGGAGAGATGAGCAGTTCTTC
v_call: TRBV2; clone_size: few; d_call: .; j_call: TRBJ2-3; cdr3_aa: CASKDVDTQYF; cdr3_nt: TGTGCCAGCAAAGATGTAGATACGCAGTATTTT
v_call: TRBV28; clone_size: few; d_call: TRBD2; j_call: TRBJ2-7; cdr3_aa: CASSFVAGGDYEQYF; cdr3_nt: TGTGCCAGCAGTTTCGTCGCGGGAGGGGACTACGAGCAGTACTTC
v_call: TRBV7-8; clone_size: many; d_call: .; j_call: TRBJ2-1; cdr3_aa: CASSLNRGGQGDEQFF; cdr3_nt: TGTGCCAGCAGCTTAAACCGCGGCGGTCAGGGCGATGAGCAGTTCTTC
v_call: TRBV15; clone_size: few; d_call: .; j_call: TRBJ2-5; cdr3_aa: CATSSPPAISETQYF; cdr3_nt: TGTGCCACCAGCAGTCCCCCCGCGATATCAGAGACCCAGTACTTC
v_call: TRBV28; clone_size: .; d_call: .; j_call: TRBJ2-7; cdr3_aa: CASSFSLERGSSYEQYF; cdr3_nt: TGTGCCAGCAGTTTCTCTTTGGAGAGGGGCAGCTCCTACGAGCAGTACTTC
v_call: TRBV21-1; clone_size: .; d_call: .; j_call: TRBJ2-5; cdr3_aa: CASSYGGSSQETQYF; cdr3_nt: TGTGCCAGCAGCTACGGGGGGTCCAGCCAAGAGACCCAGTACTTC
v_call: TRBV7-9; clone_size: few; d_call: TRBD1; j_call: TRBJ2-3; cdr3_aa: CASSEGQSYTDTQYF; cdr3_nt: TGTGCCAGCAGCGAGGGACAGAGCTACACAGATACGCAGTATTTT
v_call: TRBV2; clone_size: many; d_call: .; j_call: TRBJ2-5; cdr3_aa: CASIDRETQYF; cdr3_nt: TGTGCCAGCATCGACAGAGAGACCCAGTACTTC
v_call: TRBV7-2; clone_size: .; d_call: .; j_call: TRBJ2-5; cdr3_aa: CASSIPLQEETQYF; cdr3_nt: TGTGCCAGCAGTATCCCACTACAGGAAGAGACCCAGTACTTC
v_call: TRBV6-2/TRBV6-3; clone_size: few; d_call: .; j_call: TRBJ1-5; cdr3_aa: CASSYADGATIGNQPQHF; cdr3_nt: TGTGCCAGCAGTTACGCGGACGGGGCGACGATCGGCAATCAGCCCCAGCATTTT
v_call: TRBV2; clone_size: .; d_call: .; j_call: TRBJ2-3; cdr3_aa: CASSEGAGLVPDTQYF; cdr3_nt: TGTGCCAGCAGTGAGGGGGCGGGTCTCGTACCAGATACGCAGTATTTT
v_call: TRBV6-5; clone_size: many; d_call: .; j_call: TRBJ2-7; cdr3_aa: CASSYGGSAYEQYF; cdr3_nt: TGTGCCAGCAGTTACGGGGGCAGCGCCTACGAGCAGTACTTC
v_call: TRBV7-2; clone_size: many; d_call: TRBD1; j_call: TRBJ2-7; cdr3_aa: CASSPGTGREQYF; cdr3_nt: TGTGCCAGCAGCCCGGGGACAGGGCGGGAGCAGTACTTC
v_call: TRBV5-1; clone_size: few; d_call: TRBD1; j_call: TRBJ2-7; cdr3_aa: CASSLGVWDSPREQYF; cdr3_nt: TGCGCCAGCAGCTTGGGGGTTTGGGACAGCCCTCGTGAGCAGTACTTC
v_call: TRBV27; clone_size: many; d_call: .; j_call: TRBJ2-3; cdr3_aa: CASSLFFRITDTQYF; cdr3_nt: TGTGCCAGCAGTTTATTCTTCAGGATCACAGATACGCAGTATTTT
v_call: TRBV30; clone_size: .; d_call: .; j_call: TRBJ2-7; cdr3_aa: CAWIDSGAEQYF; cdr3_nt: TGTGCCTGGATCGATTCGGGTGCCGAGCAGTACTTC
v_call: TRBV7-9; clone_size: .; d_call: TRBD2; j_call: TRBJ2-2; cdr3_aa: CASSLVGGGAITGELFF; cdr3_nt: TGTGCCAGCAGCTTAGTAGGCGGGGGGGCCATCACCGGGGAGCTGTTTTTT
v_call: TRBV2; clone_size: .; d_call: TRBD2; j_call: TRBJ2-1; cdr3_aa: CASNDYRRGDPVRDEQFF; cdr3_nt: TGTGCCAGCAACGATTATCGGCGGGGGGACCCCGTACGCGATGAGCAGTTCTTC
v_call: TRBV4-3; clone_size: .; d_call: .; j_call: TRBJ2-7; cdr3_aa: CASSQGLSRFEQYF; cdr3_nt: TGCGCCAGCAGCCAAGGGTTGTCTAGATTCGAGCAGTACTTC
v_call: TRBV5-5; clone_size: few; d_call: TRBD1; j_call: TRBJ1-2; cdr3_aa: CASSYPPWTGFYGYTF; cdr3_nt: TGTGCCAGCAGCTACCCCCCCTGGACAGGCTTCTATGGCTACACCTTC
v_call: TRBV4-3; clone_size: many; d_call: .; j_call: TRBJ2-1; cdr3_aa: CASSQEDWSSYNEQFF; cdr3_nt: TGCGCCAGCAGCCAGGAAGACTGGAGCTCCTACAATGAGCAGTTCTTC
v_call: TRBV29-1; clone_size: few; d_call: TRBD2; j_call: TRBJ2-1; cdr3_aa: CSASGSERGDYNEQFF; cdr3_nt: TGCAGCGCCTCCGGGTCCGAACGGGGGGATTACAATGAGCAGTTCTTC
v_call: TRBV4-1; clone_size: many; d_call: .; j_call: TRBJ2-7; cdr3_aa: CASSQGPGVAYEQYF; cdr3_nt: TGCGCCAGCAGCCAAGGGCCGGGAGTTGCCTACGAGCAGTACTTC
v_call: TRBV6-1; clone_size: many; d_call: .; j_call: TRBJ2-4; cdr3_aa: CASSGGTTSAKNIQYF; cdr3_nt: TGTGCCAGCAGTGGGGGGACGACCTCAGCCAAAAACATTCAGTACTTC
v_call: TRBV29-1; clone_size: few; d_call: .; j_call: TRBJ2-7; cdr3_aa: CSVAKGLPYEQYF; cdr3_nt: TGCAGCGTTGCTAAGGGTTTGCCCTACGAGCAGTACTTC
v_call: TRBV4-3; clone_size: .; d_call: .; j_call: TRBJ2-2; cdr3_aa: CASSQGPAGRVNTGELFF; cdr3_nt: TGCGCCAGCAGCCAAGGGCCGGCAGGCAGGGTAAACACCGGGGAGCTGTTTTTT
v_call: TRBV7-9; clone_size: few; d_call: .; j_call: TRBJ2-2; cdr3_aa: CASSLLRGGNTGELFF; cdr3_nt: TGTGCCAGCAGCCTACTTAGGGGGGGGAACACCGGGGAGCTGTTTTTT
v_call: TRBV7-2; clone_size: few; d_call: .; j_call: TRBJ2-3; cdr3_aa: CASSFSRIGPTDTQYF; cdr3_nt: TGTGCCAGCAGCTTCTCCCGGATTGGGCCCACAGATACGCAGTATTTT
v_call: TRBV27; clone_size: .; d_call: TRBD2; j_call: TRBJ2-5; cdr3_aa: CASTKGAKLAGGEETQYF; cdr3_nt: TGTGCCAGCACCAAGGGAGCAAAACTAGCGGGGGGCGAAGAGACCCAGTACTTC
v_call: TRBV7-9; clone_size: many; d_call: TRBD2; j_call: TRBJ2-7; cdr3_aa: CASSHSPSGIPYEQYF; cdr3_nt: TGTGCCAGCAGCCATTCACCTAGCGGGATCCCCTACGAGCAGTACTTC
v_call: TRBV29-1; clone_size: .; d_call: TRBD2; j_call: TRBJ2-7; cdr3_aa: CSVVPSGGHSYEQYF; cdr3_nt: TGCAGCGTTGTTCCTAGCGGGGGACACTCCTACGAGCAGTACTTC
v_call: TRBV11-3; clone_size: few; d_call: TRBD1; j_call: TRBJ1-2; cdr3_aa: CARTGSYGYTF; cdr3_nt: TGTGCCAGGACAGGGTCCTATGGCTACACCTTC
v_call: TRBV11-2; clone_size: few; d_call: .; j_call: TRBJ2-2; cdr3_aa: CASSLVVVPGELFF; cdr3_nt: TGTGCCAGCAGCTTAGTCGTGGTACCCGGGGAGCTGTTTTTT
v_call: TRBV7-9; clone_size: .; d_call: TRBD1; j_call: TRBJ1-2; cdr3_aa: CSSSSTGGNGYTF; cdr3_nt: TGTTCCAGCAGCTCTACAGGGGGCAATGGCTACACCTTC
v_call: TRBV20-1; clone_size: many; d_call: .; j_call: TRBJ1-5; cdr3_aa: CSARGPGSNEPQHF; cdr3_nt: TGCAGTGCTAGAGGCCCCGGCAGTAACGAGCCCCAGCATTTT
v_call: TRBV15; clone_size: many; d_call: TRBD1; j_call: TRBJ2-6; cdr3_aa: CATSDRGTGANVLTF; cdr3_nt: TGTGCCACCAGTGACAGGGGAACTGGGGCCAACGTCCTGACTTTC
v_call: TRBV28; clone_size: .; d_call: TRBD1; j_call: TRBJ2-1; cdr3_aa: CASSSHRGLNNEQFF; cdr3_nt: TGTGCCAGCAGTTCTCACAGGGGGCTTAACAATGAGCAGTTCTTC
v_call: TRBV6-1; clone_size: many; d_call: TRBD1; j_call: TRBJ2-2; cdr3_aa: CASSGTGMPGELFF; cdr3_nt: TGTGCCAGCAGTGGGACAGGGATGCCCGGGGAGCTGTTTTTT
v_call: TRBV6-1; clone_size: .; d_call: TRBD1; j_call: TRBJ2-2; cdr3_aa: CASSDGTGATGELFF; cdr3_nt: TGTGCCAGCAGCGACGGGACAGGAGCCACCGGGGAGCTGTTTTTT
v_call: TRBV28; clone_size: .; d_call: TRBD2; j_call: TRBJ2-5; cdr3_aa: CASSPASGGAFIEIQYF; cdr3_nt: TGTGCCAGCAGTCCCGCTAGCGGGGGGGCCTTTATAGAGATCCAGTACTTC
v_call: TRBV20-1; clone_size: .; d_call: TRBD1; j_call: TRBJ2-7; cdr3_aa: CSARDRDRVYEQYF; cdr3_nt: TGCAGTGCTAGGGACCGGGACAGAGTTTACGAGCAGTACTTC
v_call: TRBV29-1; clone_size: many; d_call: TRBD1; j_call: TRBJ2-1; cdr3_aa: CSAQTGGAYNEQFF; cdr3_nt: TGCAGCGCCCAGACAGGGGGAGCCTACAATGAGCAGTTCTTC
v_call: TRBV7-6; clone_size: few; d_call: .; j_call: TRBJ2-1; cdr3_aa: CASSLASGDSGYNEQFF; cdr3_nt: TGTGCCAGCAGCTTAGCTTCGGGGGACAGTGGTTACAATGAGCAGTTCTTC
v_call: TRBV4-3; clone_size: many; d_call: .; j_call: TRBJ2-1; cdr3_aa: CASSQEDVGFNEQFF; cdr3_nt: TGCGCCAGCAGCCAAGAAGATGTGGGGTTCAATGAGCAGTTCTTC
v_call: TRBV20-1; clone_size: .; d_call: .; j_call: TRBJ2-3; cdr3_aa: CSANFLLGDISTDTQYF; cdr3_nt: TGCAGTGCTAACTTCCTTTTAGGGGACATTAGCACAGATACGCAGTATTTT
v_call: TRBV6-2/TRBV6-3; clone_size: many; d_call: .; j_call: TRBJ1-2; cdr3_aa: CASSYIPGEGYTF; cdr3_nt: TGTGCCAGCAGTTACATCCCCGGCGAAGGCTACACCTTC
v_call: TRBV6-1; clone_size: few; d_call: .; j_call: TRBJ2-3; cdr3_aa: CASSEPWVVGHTQYF; cdr3_nt: TGTGCCAGCAGTGAACCTTGGGTTGTCGGGCATACGCAGTATTTT